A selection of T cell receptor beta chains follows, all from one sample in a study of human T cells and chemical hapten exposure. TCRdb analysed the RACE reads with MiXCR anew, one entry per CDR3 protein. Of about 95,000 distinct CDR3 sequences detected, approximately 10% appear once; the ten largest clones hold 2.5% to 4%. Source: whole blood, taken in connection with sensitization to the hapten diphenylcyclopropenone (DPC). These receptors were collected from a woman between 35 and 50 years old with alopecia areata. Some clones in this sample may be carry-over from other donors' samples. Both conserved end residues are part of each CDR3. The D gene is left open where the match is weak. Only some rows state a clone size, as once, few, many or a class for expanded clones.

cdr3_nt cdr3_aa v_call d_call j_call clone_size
TGCAGCGTTGTGGTAGTTTCCTCCTGGTACGAGCAGTACTTC CSVVVVSSWYEQYF TRBV29-1 NA TRBJ2-7 NA
TGTGCCAGCGCTAGGGTGGTGGGGTTCCAAGAGACCCAGTACTTC CASARVVGFQETQYF TRBV7-8 NA TRBJ2-5 many
TGTGCCAGCAGTTCCTCCGGGACTAGCGGGGGGCCCTACAATGAGCAGTTCTTC CASSSSGTSGGPYNEQFF TRBV2 TRBD2 TRBJ2-1 few
TGTGCCAGCAGCTTAGGCGGGTCGGCGGCGACAGATACGCAGTATTTT CASSLGGSAATDTQYF TRBV7-2 NA TRBJ2-3 NA
TGCAGACCCCCGGGAAGTGATACGCAGTATTTT CRPPGSDTQYF TRBV20-1 NA TRBJ2-3 few
TGTGCCAGCAGCTTTCGGGCGGGAGAGGGGTACGAGCAGTACTTC CASSFRAGEGYEQYF TRBV7-2 TRBD2 TRBJ2-7 many
TGTGCCAGCAGCTTCGATGATTCACCCCTCCACTTT CASSFDDSPLHF TRBV7-9 NA TRBJ1-6 many
TGTGCCAGCAGCTTGGTAGGGGGCGGTGAAAAACTGTTTTTT CASSLVGGGEKLFF TRBV5-4 TRBD1 TRBJ1-4 many
TGTGCCAGCAGTCCGACTAGCGGGGCTAGCACAGATACGCAGTATTTT CASSPTSGASTDTQYF TRBV6-1 TRBD2 TRBJ2-3 many
TGTGCCAGCAGCCCCGATGGGGGGCGGCGCCAAGAGACCCAGTACTTC CASSPDGGRRQETQYF TRBV9 NA TRBJ2-5 many
TGTGCCAGCAGCGTAGGTGCAGATACGCAGTATTTT CASSVGADTQYF TRBV9 NA TRBJ2-3 many
TGTGCCAGCAGTCCTGGGTTGGGAAACACTGAAGCTTTCTTT CASSPGLGNTEAFF TRBV12-3/TRBV12-4 NA TRBJ1-1 many
TGTGCCAGCAGCCAAAATAGCGTCCCCGGGGAGCTGTTTTTT CASSQNSVPGELFF TRBV7-8 NA TRBJ2-2 many
TGTGCCAGCAGCCAGAGCCAGGGGAGTGTCAATCAGCCCCAGCATTTT CASSQSQGSVNQPQHF TRBV14 NA TRBJ1-5 few
TGTGCCAGCTCACCATCCCCACACAACTCACCTGGAAAACTGTTTTTT CASSPSPHNSPGKLFF TRBV18 NA TRBJ1-4 few
TGTGCCAGCAGCCAAGATCTTGCCGATACGGGGGTAAACACTGAAGCTTTCTTT CASSQDLADTGVNTEAFF TRBV4-2 NA TRBJ1-1 NA
TGTGCCAGCAGTTTCACCAGGGTAATGGATACGCAGTATTTT CASSFTRVMDTQYF TRBV6-2/TRBV6-3 NA TRBJ2-3 many
TGTGCCAGCAGCCAAGCCCCTGGACTAGCGGGGGGGTACCAAGAGACCCAGTACTTC CASSQAPGLAGGYQETQYF TRBV3-1 TRBD2 TRBJ2-5 many
TGTGCCAGCAGCGCGTCCGTGTCCGGGGGAAACACCATATATTTT CASSASVSGGNTIYF TRBV9 NA TRBJ1-3 many
TGTGCCATCAGTGAGCTAGGAGACGAGCAGTTCTTC CAISELGDEQFF TRBV10-3 NA TRBJ2-1 NA
TGTGCCAGCAGCCACGGACCTTTTGTAGTCAATGAGCAGTTCTTC CASSHGPFVVNEQFF TRBV3-1 NA TRBJ2-1 many
TGCGCCAGCAGCCCGGGACAGGGGAACACAGATACGCAGTATTTT CASSPGQGNTDTQYF TRBV4-3 TRBD1 TRBJ2-3 NA
TGCGCCAGCAGTGGGATACACCAAGAGACCCAGTACTTC CASSGIHQETQYF TRBV10-1 NA TRBJ2-5 few
TGTGCCAGCAGCCCACAGGGAGGGCGCAATCAGCCCCAGCATTTT CASSPQGGRNQPQHF TRBV7-2 NA TRBJ1-5 many
TGTGCCAGCAGCCAAGCGTCGACTAGCGGACAAGAGACCCAGTACTTC CASSQASTSGQETQYF TRBV4-2 TRBD2 TRBJ2-5 NA
TGTGCCACCTCCGACAGGGCTCTGCAGCCCCAGCATTTT CATSDRALQPQHF TRBV19 TRBD1 TRBJ1-5 many
TGTGCCAGCAGTCCCACCCACGGAGTTCTCAATGAGCAGTTCTTC CASSPTHGVLNEQFF TRBV28 NA TRBJ2-1 few
TGTGCCAGCATCTGGGCAGATACGCAGTATTTT CASIWADTQYF TRBV2 NA TRBJ2-3 few
TGTGCCAGCAGCTTAGGCTCCCCCGTTAATTCACCCCTCCACTTT CASSLGSPVNSPLHF TRBV7-2 NA TRBJ1-6 NA
TGCGCCAGCAGCTCCGGGACAGGGGGCGAATTGATTTTT CASSSGTGGELIF TRBV10-1 TRBD1 TRBJ2-2 NA
TGTGCCAGCAGCGTAGAAGGACAGCCCGCGTGGGGAGAAAAACTGTTTTTT CASSVEGQPAWGEKLFF TRBV9 NA TRBJ1-4 few
TGTGCCAGCAGTTTTGAGAATAATTCACCCCTCCACTTT CASSFENNSPLHF TRBV12-3/TRBV12-4 NA TRBJ1-6 NA
TGTGCCAGCAGCCAGGGTCCCGGGGAGCTGTTTTTT CASSQGPGELFF TRBV13 NA TRBJ2-2 many
TGCAGTGCTAGCCCCGGAGGGGATCAGCCCCAGCATTTT CSASPGGDQPQHF TRBV20-1 NA TRBJ1-5 few
TGCAGCGTTGGGGCGGCTTATAATGAGCAGTTCTTC CSVGAAYNEQFF TRBV29-1 NA TRBJ2-1 few
TGTGCCAGCAGTTTAACCCCACCCGGACTAGCGGGGACAAAGATCTCCTACGAGCAGTACTTC CASSLTPPGLAGTKISYEQYF TRBV6-6 TRBD2 TRBJ2-7 many
TGCAGTGGAGGGGAAGAGACCCAGTACTTC CSGGEETQYF TRBV29-1 NA TRBJ2-5 few
TGTGCCAGCAGGGGGGGACAGGGGGTCCACGAGCAGTACTTC CASRGGQGVHEQYF TRBV12-3/TRBV12-4 TRBD1 TRBJ2-7 many
TGTGCCAGCAGTTACATTTCTCGGATAAGCACAGATACGCAGTATTTT CASSYISRISTDTQYF TRBV6-2/TRBV6-3 NA TRBJ2-3 NA
TGTGCCAGCAGTCCCCGCGATAGCGGGAGGGCCCATACGCAGTATTTT CASSPRDSGRAHTQYF TRBV27 TRBD2 TRBJ2-3 few
TGTGCTAGTGGTCACCTGAACAGGGGTGATACGCAGTATTTT CASGHLNRGDTQYF TRBV12-5 TRBD1 TRBJ2-3 NA
TGCGCCAGCAGCCAACTCTCTGACAGGGGTCGAGCTGAAGCTTTCTTT CASSQLSDRGRAEAFF TRBV4-3 TRBD1 TRBJ1-1 NA
TGTGCCAGCAGCGTAGTACGACAGGTATACGAGCAGTACTTC CASSVVRQVYEQYF TRBV9 NA TRBJ2-7 many
TGTGCCAGCAGCTTAGGCCCGAGGGGTGAAAAACTGTTTTTT CASSLGPRGEKLFF TRBV7-2 NA TRBJ1-4 few
TGTGCCTGGACCACCGGGACAGGAAGAAACACCATATATTTT CAWTTGTGRNTIYF TRBV30 TRBD1 TRBJ1-3 few
TGTGCCAGCAGACTACGGCAGGGTGGAAGGACTGAAGCTTTCTTT CASRLRQGGRTEAFF TRBV6-2/TRBV6-3 NA TRBJ1-1 many
TGTGCCAGCAGCCCACGTCCTCGGGCCTTCGACGAGCAGTACTTC CASSPRPRAFDEQYF TRBV11-2 NA TRBJ2-7 few
TGTGCCAGCAGCCAAGACCCTCGGGGCCTGCAGTTCTTC CASSQDPRGLQFF TRBV14 NA TRBJ2-1 few
TGTGCCAGCAGCCAAGCGGGCTCGGGGGCCCCGTACTTC CASSQAGSGAPYF TRBV14 NA TRBJ2-7 few
TGTGCCACCAGCGCCGGTGGGGGGGTAGGCCAAGAGACCCAGTACTTC CATSAGGGVGQETQYF TRBV15 TRBD2 TRBJ2-5 few
TGCAGTGCTAGAGATCTCAGGGGATCGGGCAATCAGCCCCAGCATTTT CSARDLRGSGNQPQHF TRBV20-1 NA TRBJ1-5 many
TGTGCCAGCAGAGCTGGACAGGGGGAGAATCAGCCCCAGCATTTT CASRAGQGENQPQHF TRBV3-1 TRBD1 TRBJ1-5 few
TGTACCAGCAGCAAACTAAGGCGGGGAGCTTTCTTT CTSSKLRRGAFF TRBV21-1 NA TRBJ1-1 NA
TGTGCCAGCTCACCAATAGTGCCGAGCTCTGGAAACACCATATATTTT CASSPIVPSSGNTIYF TRBV18 NA TRBJ1-3 many
TGTGCCAGCAGCTCCCGCGGACTAGCGGGTATAGCCACAGATACGCAGTATTTT CASSSRGLAGIATDTQYF TRBV11-2 TRBD2 TRBJ2-3 few
TGTGCCAGCAGCTTAGGGGCGGGAGATCCCACCGGGGAGCTGTTTTTT CASSLGAGDPTGELFF TRBV7-6 TRBD2 TRBJ2-2 many
TGCAGTGCTAAAACGGGGACTTACAATGAGCAGTTCTTC CSAKTGTYNEQFF TRBV20-1 NA TRBJ2-1 many
TGTGCCAGCAGTCTTTCCTCAGGAGGGGAGACCCAGTACTTC CASSLSSGGETQYF TRBV7-9 NA TRBJ2-5 few
TGCGCCAGCAGCCCGCCGGATGGCTCTGGGGCCAACGTCCTGACTTTC CASSPPDGSGANVLTF TRBV5-1 NA TRBJ2-6 many
TGTGCCAGCAGCGTACAGGATGGGGCCGGGACAGGGGCCTACGAGCAGTACTTC CASSVQDGAGTGAYEQYF TRBV4-2 TRBD1 TRBJ2-7 NA